These 26 T cell receptor beta chains share one sample of origin, sequenced in a study of cytomegalovirus exposure and HLA in healthy donors. A multiplex PCR was run with 60 Vbeta primers and 13 Jbeta primers. The table came from immunoSEQ multiplex PCR; TCRdb's copy has only in-frame clones and leaves some out. Of over 130,000 clones listed, roughly 90% are singletons. Sample: PBMCs. The receptors come from a woman aged 40 to 49 in good health and CMV-seronegative.

The rearrangement joins TRBV10-2 to TRBJ2-3; 9 bases are shared with TRBD2. The CDR3 is made up of 16 amino acids. The germline gives CDR1 WSHSY, CDR2 SAAADI. J gave up 5 bases and V 6 bases, and 12 bases lay outside the gene matches. In nucleotides, the CDR3 is TGCGCCAGCAGCCCAACCCCGGGACTAGCTCAAGATACGCAGTATTTT. This encodes CASSPTPGLAQDTQYF.

This clone was observed a single time. The rearrangement uses TRBV6-5 and TRBJ1-5; TRBD1 might be the D (5 bases). The CDR3 spans 13 residues. The V end lost 2 bases, the J end lost 9 bases, and 11 bases lay between the germline ends. Germline V gene lookup returns CDR1 MNHEY and CDR2 SVGAGI. CDR3 amino acids: CASSYGRGLPQHF. CDR3 nucleotide sequence: TGTGCCAGCAGTTACGGTAGGGGTTTGCCCCAGCATTTT.

The rearrangement links TRBV11-3 to TRBJ2-7; the match to TRBD1 covers 7 bases. Trimming at V came to 0 bases and at J to 5 bases, leaving 1 base not matched to a gene. This CDR3 comprises 13 residues. Germline lookup yields CDR1 SGHNT and CDR2 YENEEA. This chain's CDR3 is CASSLETGHEQYF. CDR3 DNA sequence: TGTGCCAGCAGCTTAGAGACAGGGCACGAGCAGTACTTC. Based on the CDR3 plus reference TRBV11-3 and TRBJ2-7, the full variable domain is EAGVVQSPRYKIIEKKQPVAFWCNPISGHNTLYWYLQNLGQGPELLIRYENEEAVDDSQLPKDRFSAERLKGVDSTLKIQPAELGDSAVYLCASSLETGHEQYFGPGTRLTVT.

The rearrangement joins TRBV28 to TRBJ2-1; 11 nucleotides agree with TRBD1. The CDR3 is 15 residues long. V gave up 5 bases and J gave up 10 bases; unmatched junction bases: 10. Germline CDR1 MDHEN, CDR2 SYDVKM. The CDR3 region has the DNA TGTGCCAGCAGTCTAGGACAGGGGGCGCCCCGGGAGCAGTTCTTC. Amino acids: CASSLGQGAPREQFF.

The CDR3 reads CASSRSGGIAGGETQYF. CDR3 sequence (DNA): TGTGCCAGCAGCCGGAGTGGGGGAATAGCGGGAGGGGAGACCCAGTACTTC. The V call is TRBV7-6, the J call TRBJ2-5, with 11 bases aligning to TRBD2. V lost 5 bases to trimming and J lost 5 bases; unmatched junction nucleotides: 13. The germline CDR1 and CDR2 sequences are SGHVS and FNYEAQ. CDR3 length equals 17 residues.

The rearrangement links TRBV4-1 to TRBJ2-5; D unresolved. Matching the DNA end better, TRBJ2-7 makes the J call doubtful. The CDR3 consists of 14 residues. Germline loops: CDR1 MGHRA, CDR2 YSYEKL. Here the CDR3 DNA reads TGCGCCAGCAGCCAAGTTGGTAGGAGCTACGAGCAGTACTTC. This sequence encodes CASSQVGRSYEQYF.

The chain joins TRBV27 to TRBJ2-1; 8 bases match TRBD1. J gave up 4 bases and V 3 bases, and 5 bases lay outside the gene matches. The CDR3 is 15 residues long. Germline assignment: CDR1 MNHEY and CDR2 SMNVEV (reference sequence). The chain's CDR3 is CASSFDRGAYNEQFF. CDR3 nucleotides: TGTGCCAGCAGTTTCGACAGGGGAGCGTACAATGAGCAGTTCTTC.

The chain recombines TRBV29-1 with TRBJ1-4; no clear D gene. CDR1 and CDR2 (germline): SQVTM, ANQGSEA. V lost 4 bases, J lost 0 bases, and 9 bases lay in between. The CDR3 has 14 residues. CDR3 sequence reads: CSVGYTATNEKLFF. In nucleotides, the CDR3 is TGCAGCGTTGGGTACACAGCAACTAATGAAAAACTGTTTTTT.

This clone has only a few counts. The V and J genes are TRBV10-3 and TRBJ2-7; 13 bases match TRBD2. The CDR3 runs to 13 residues. Trimming cost V 8 bases and J 5 bases; bases outside gene matches: 3. Germline CDR1 is ENHRY and CDR2 is SYGVKD. The CDR3 reads CAIGLAGANEQYF. The CDR3 region has the DNA TGTGCCATCGGACTAGCGGGAGCGAACGAGCAGTACTTC.

The V gene is TRBV15, the J gene TRBJ2-5; D gene unclear. Per the germline V gene, CDR1 is LNHNV and CDR2 is YYDKDF (reference sequence). V lost 0 bases to trimming and J lost 9 bases, with 11 bases between them. This CDR3 has 13 amino acids. DNA for the CDR3: TGTGCCACCAGCAGAGAAGATACCCAGGCCCAGTACTTC. Translating gives CATSREDTQAQYF.

The chain recombines TRBV6-4 with TRBJ2-2; 8 positions agree with TRBD1. Germline trimming cut 4 bases from V and 6 bases from J; bases unmatched to any gene: 4. The germline CDR1 and CDR2 sequences are MRHNA and SNTAGT. The CDR3 covers 14 residues. CDR3 sequence (DNA): TGTGCCAGCAGTGTGGACAGGGTGGCCGGGGAGCTGTTTTTT. Residues: CASSVDRVAGELFF.

The genes are TRBV4-3 and TRBJ1-2; D remains ambiguous. The CDR3 runs to 14 residues. CDR1 is LGHNA and CDR2 is YSLEER in the germline V gene. V was shortened by 0 bases and J by 4 bases, with 9 bases between the two germline ends. The CDR3 region is CASSQDHGSYGYTF. The CDR3 nucleotides are TGCGCCAGCAGCCAAGACCACGGGAGCTATGGCTACACCTTC.

V gene TRBV4-2 combines with J gene TRBJ2-1, with D unresolved. The CDR3 sequence is 14 residues long. Germline CDR1 LGHNA, CDR2 YNFKEQ. V lost 0 bases and J lost 7, with 10 bases in between. Here the CDR3 DNA reads TGTGCCAGCAGCCAAGAGCTGACACAAAATGAGCAGTTCTTC. This gives the protein CASSQELTQNEQFF.

The chain joins TRBV7-2 to TRBJ2-5, with 9 bases aligning to TRBD1. The DNA matches TRBJ2-7 better at its end, which makes the J call doubtful. The CDR3 contains 13 residues. CDR1 is SGHTA, CDR2 FQGNSA, per germline. The CDR3 nucleotides read TGTGCCAGCAGCTCAGGGACAGGGTACGAGCAGTACTTC. This translates into CASSSGTGYEQYF.

The chain carries TRBV6-4 and TRBJ2-1, with 9 bases that match TRBD1. The CDR3 is 16 amino acids. The ends lost 6 bases at V and 4 bases at J; junction bases unmatched: 10. Germline CDR1 reads MRHNA; CDR2 reads SNTAGT. Written as DNA, the CDR3 is TGTGCCAGCAGCGATTCCGGGACAGGGAGATACAATGAGCAGTTCTTC. This translates into CASSDSGTGRYNEQFF.

V usage is TRBV4-3 and J usage is TRBJ1-2; 7 bases match TRBD1. Germline lookup yields CDR1 LGHNA and CDR2 YSLEER. Trimming took 3 bases from V and 8 from J; bases not matched to a gene: 9. There are 14 residues in the CDR3. The CDR3 DNA follows: TGCGCCAGCAGCCACCGGGACAGCTATGGGGGCTACACCTTC. It yields the protein CASSHRDSYGGYTF.

This clone has only a few counts. The chain is built from TRBV4-2 and TRBJ2-7, with D tentatively TRBD2 (5 bases). The CDR3 has 14 residues. Trimming shortened V by 0 bases and J by 7 bases, and 13 bases separated the two germline ends. The germline V gene encodes CDR1 LGHNA and CDR2 YNFKEQ. This chain's CDR3 is CASSQDFWTFEQYF. CDR3 in DNA: TGTGCCAGCAGCCAAGATTTTTGGACTTTTGAGCAGTACTTC.

V gene TRBV9 combines with J gene TRBJ2-5, with 8 bases lining up with TRBD2. V trimming: 0 bases; J trimming: 5 bases; junction bases outside the gene matches: 15. The germline CDR1 and CDR2 sequences are SGDLS and YYNGEE. The CDR3 has 18 amino acids. The CDR3 bases are TGTGCCAGCAGCGTAGCCCCTTCCTTAGCGGGAAGAATGGAGACCCAGTACTTC. It yields the protein CASSVAPSLAGRMETQYF.

Regarding this clone: An end of the junction does not agree with germline; a read error may underlie this. Other DNA sequences in the sample encode the same CDR3. This sequence joins TRBV7-9 and TRBJ2-1; D gene ambiguous. The CDR3 sequence is 11 residues long. Germline CDR1 reads SEHNR; CDR2 reads FQNEAQ (reference sequence). Here the CDR3 reads CSSSPYNEQFF. The CDR3 DNA reads as TGTTCCAGCAGCCCATACAATGAGCAGTTCTTC.

The chain couples TRBV6-5 to TRBJ2-7, with 7 bases aligning to TRBD1. Germline CDR1 reads MNHEY; CDR2 reads SVGAGI. After removal of 6 bases from V and 0 bases from J, the junction contained 8 bases not matched to a gene. The CDR3 is 15 residues long. The CDR3 sequence is CASSPRDSSSYEQYF. For the CDR3, the DNA is TGTGCCAGCAGCCCCCGGGACAGCAGCTCCTACGAGCAGTACTTC.

V and J are TRBV5-1 and TRBJ2-7; the match to TRBD2 covers 10 bases. The junction had 3 bases not matched to a gene; V was cut back by 0 bases and J by 3 bases. Germline assignment: CDR1 SGHRS and CDR2 YFSETQ. This CDR3 has 15 amino acids. The CDR3: CASSLASGSHYEQYF. The CDR3 nucleotides are TGCGCCAGCAGCTTGGCTAGCGGGAGTCACTACGAGCAGTACTTC.

The chain employs TRBV7-5 and TRBJ1-3. TRBV7-5 is designated a pseudogene. The length of the CDR3 is 13 residues. The CDR3 DNA reads as TGTGTCAGAAGCTTAGCAGGGCGGGACACCATATATTTT. Protein sequence: CVRSLAGRDTIYF.

The sample holds one count of this clone. The chain combines TRBV7-9 with TRBJ2-3, with 8 bases that match TRBD2. This CDR3 contains 15 residues. V lost 2 bases, J lost 2 bases, and 3 bases stayed unmatched. Germline CDR1 is SEHNR and CDR2 is FQNEAQ (reference sequence). The CDR3 coding sequence is TGTGCCAGCAGCTTAATAGCGGGGAACACAGATACGCAGTATTTT. Encoded protein: CASSLIAGNTDTQYF.

J is TRBJ2-7 and V is TRBV19; 9 bases match TRBD1. The germline CDR1 and CDR2 sequences are LNHDA and SQIVND (reference sequence). V lost 9 bases and J lost 0; bases outside the gene matches: 3. The CDR3 totals 13 residues. As DNA, the CDR3 is TGTGCCAGGGACAGGGGTTGCTCCTACGAGCAGTACTTC. This gives the protein CARDRGCSYEQYF.

On this clone: At one of its ends the junction is not consistent with the germline gene, which may arise from a read error. This rearrangement joins TRBV7-7 to TRBJ2-7, with TRBD1 identical over 11 bases. Germline-derived CDR1 and CDR2 are SSHAT and FNYEAQ (reference sequence). The CDR3 totals 14 residues. CDR3 DNA sequence: TGTGCTAGCAGCCCCGGGACAGGGGGCTACGAGCAGTACTTC. Protein product: CASSPGTGGYEQYF.

The CDR3, as DNA: TGTGCCAGCAGAGGGACTAGCGGGAGCCCCTACAATGAGCAGTTCTTC. Its translation: CASRGTSGSPYNEQFF. This sequence joins TRBV6-6 and TRBJ2-1, with 14 bases lining up with TRBD2. The CDR3 extends over 16 amino acids. J lost 2 bases, V lost 6 bases, and 3 bases had no gene match. Germline assignment: CDR1 MNHNY and CDR2 SVGAGI (reference sequence).